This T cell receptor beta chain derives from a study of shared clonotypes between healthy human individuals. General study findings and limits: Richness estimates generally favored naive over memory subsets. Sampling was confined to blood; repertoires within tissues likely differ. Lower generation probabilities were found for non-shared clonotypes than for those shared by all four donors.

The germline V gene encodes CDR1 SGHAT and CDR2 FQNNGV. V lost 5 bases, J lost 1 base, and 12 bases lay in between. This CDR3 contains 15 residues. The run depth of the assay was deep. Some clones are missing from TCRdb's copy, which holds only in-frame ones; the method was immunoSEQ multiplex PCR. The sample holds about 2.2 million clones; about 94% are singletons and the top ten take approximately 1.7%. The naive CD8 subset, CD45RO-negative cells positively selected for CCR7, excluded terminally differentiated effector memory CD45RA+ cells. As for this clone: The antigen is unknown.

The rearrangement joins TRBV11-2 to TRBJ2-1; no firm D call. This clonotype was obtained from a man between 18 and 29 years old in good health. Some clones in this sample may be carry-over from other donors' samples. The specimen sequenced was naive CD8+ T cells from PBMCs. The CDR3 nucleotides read TGTGCCAGCAGCCCACTTCCGGAATCCTACAATGAGCAGTTCTTC. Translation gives CASSPLPESYNEQFF.